This passage covers 19 T cell receptor beta chains from one sample sequenced in a study of T cell responses to AZD1222 COVID-19 vaccine. Assay: immunoSEQ multiplex PCR; the TCRdb copy retains only in-frame clones and omits some. The profile shows 65,000 to 95,000 clones, about 88% of them singletons. The specimen comprised peripheral blood, sampled on day 0 of AZD1222 vaccination. These receptors originate from an adult in good health.

The chain is built from TRBV11-1 and TRBJ1-4, with D hard to call. The CDR3 has 15 residues. The germline V gene has CDR1 SGHAT and CDR2 FQDESV (reference sequence). Trimming cost V 3 bases and J 0 bases, with 8 bases left between them. In DNA, the CDR3 is TGTGCCAGCAGCTTTTCGTGGACAACTAATGAAAAACTGTTTTTT. It is translated as CASSFSWTTNEKLFF.

The chain carries TRBV25-1 and TRBJ1-1; 10 positions agree with TRBD1. Germline assignment: CDR1 MGHDK and CDR2 SYGVNS. The CDR3 totals 13 residues. V lost 6 bases, J lost 6 bases, and 4 bases stayed unmatched. The CDR3 coding sequence is TGTGCCAGCAGAGGACAGGGGGAGTCTGAAGCTTTCTTT. Protein: CASRGQGESEAFF.

The chain employs TRBV11-2 and TRBJ1-2; D is unclear. Trimming pared 0 bases from V and 6 bases from J, leaving 5 bases between. The CDR3 contains 12 residues. Germline CDR1 and CDR2: SGHAT and FQNNGV. CDR3 nucleotides: TGTGCCAGCAGCTTAGATTTAAATGGCTACACCTTC. This codes for CASSLDLNGYTF.

Points on this clone: A junction end diverges from the germline sequence, so it may reflect a read error. The chain has TRBV7-7 and TRBJ2-3; D perhaps matches TRBD2 (6 bases). The CDR3 runs 14 residues. The V gene's germline CDR1 is SSHAT and CDR2 FNYEAQ (reference sequence). DNA for the CDR3: TGTGCTAGCAGCTTAGCGGAACACACAGATACGCAGTATTTT. Its translation: CASSLAEHTDTQYF.

The chain has TRBV9 and TRBJ1-1, with a weak D call TRBD1 (6 bases). The CDR3 length is 14 residues. V gave up 4 bases and J gave up 1 base, with 11 bases separating them. Germline lookup yields CDR1 SGDLS and CDR2 YYNGEE. The CDR3 reads CASSTLDRNTEAFF. The CDR3 DNA follows: TGTGCCAGCAGCACCCTGGACAGGAACACTGAAGCTTTCTTT.

The rearrangement links TRBV27 to TRBJ1-4, with D tentatively TRBD1 (5 bases). The CDR3 length is 15 residues. V was trimmed by 0 bases and J by 3 bases, leaving 8 bases between them. Germline-derived CDR1 and CDR2 are MNHEY and SMNVEV (reference sequence). The CDR3 sequence is CASSLSARANEKLFF. Written as DNA, the CDR3 is TGTGCCAGCAGTTTATCTGCCAGGGCTAATGAAAAACTGTTTTTT.

This clone ranks as medium-sized. The chain is built from TRBV7-8 and TRBJ1-5; D is unresolved. The germline V and J ends were trimmed by 4 bases and 0 bases, with 13 bases remaining between them. This CDR3 is 16 amino acids long. From germline, CDR1 is SGHVS and CDR2 FQNEAQ. The CDR3 bases are TGTGCCAGCAGCTACGGGGAAGCTTATAGCAATCAGCCCCAGCATTTT. This sequence encodes CASSYGEAYSNQPQHF.

The chain employs TRBV7-2 and TRBJ1-2; a possible D gene is TRBD1 (5 bases). Germline V gene data show CDR1 as SGHTA and CDR2 as FQGNSA. Between the trimmed V and J ends, which lost 5 bases and 4 bases, there was a span of 20 bases. This CDR3 has 16 amino acids. The DNA for the CDR3 is TGTGCCAGCAGCCTCCCCCGACAGCCCCCTACCTATGGCTACACCTTC. Protein product: CASSLPRQPPTYGYTF.

This chain uses TRBV10-3 with TRBJ1-2, with D hard to call. V dropped 0 bases and J dropped 8 bases, with 10 bases sitting between them. CDR3 size: 13 residues. CDR1 and CDR2 from the germline V gene are ENHRY and SYGVKD. CDR3 nucleotides: TGTGCCATCAGTGAGTCAGGGAGAGAAGGCTACACCTTC. This codes for CAISESGREGYTF.

This chain joins TRBV24-1 and TRBJ2-2; possibly TRBD1 for D (6 bases). This CDR3 is built from 15 residues. Germline V gene sequence: CDR1 KGHDR, CDR2 SFDVKD. The V end was cut by 9 bases, the J end by 1 base, with 14 bases between. As DNA, the CDR3 is TGTGCCACCGGGGGCCCAGGGGAGAACACCGGGGAGCTGTTTTTT. As protein: CATGGPGENTGELFF.

The V and J genes are TRBV20-1 and TRBJ1-1; D gene ambiguous. V lost 3 bases and J 7 bases, leaving 9 bases between the germline ends. The CDR3 totals 11 residues. The germline gives CDR1 DFQATT, CDR2 SNEGSKA (reference sequence). The CDR3 DNA sequence: TGCAGTGCTAGTTTACAGTTTGAAGCTTTCTTT. Protein: CSASLQFEAFF.

This clone has just one count. The CDR3 reads CAGAPRGGGDKLFF. The CDR3 DNA is TGTGCCGGCGCCCCTAGGGGAGGGGGAGATAAACTGTTTTTT. The chain recombines TRBV6-6 with TRBJ1-4; D is perhaps TRBD1 (6 bases). V gave up 11 bases and J gave up 11 bases, with 24 bases separating them. This CDR3 is built from 14 residues. Germline values: CDR1 MNHNY, CDR2 SVGAGI (reference sequence).

The rearrangement links TRBV11-3 to TRBJ1-1; D is undetermined. The length of the CDR3 is 13 residues. CDR1 and CDR2 (germline): SGHNT, YENEEA. The ends were cut back, 5 bases at V and 1 base at J, with 8 bases in the middle. CDR3 DNA: TGTGCCAGCAGCAATCGTCCGAACACTGAAGCTTTCTTT. Translating it yields CASSNRPNTEAFF.

The chain employs TRBV24-1 and TRBJ2-1; the D is unclear. V dropped 3 bases and J dropped 8 bases, with 19 bases sitting between them. Per germline, CDR1 KGHDR and CDR2 SFDVKD. This CDR3 comprises 16 residues. CDR3 sequence (DNA): TGTGCCACCAGTGATACAGCACCCCCAGCACGCGATGAGCAGTTCTTC. This translates into CATSDTAPPARDEQFF.

The genes are TRBV29-1 and TRBJ2-1, with D perhaps assigned TRBD1 or TRBD2 (6 bases each). The CDR3 extends over 12 amino acids. The V gene's germline CDR1 is SQVTM and CDR2 ANQGSEA. V was shortened by 7 bases and J by 7 bases, with 14 bases between the two germline ends. The CDR3, as DNA: TGCAGCGGGGGGGCAGGGATGAATGAGCAGTTCTTC. It specifies CSGGAGMNEQFF.

This chain links TRBV6-5 with TRBJ2-5, with D possibly being TRBD1 (5 bases). CDR3 length: 16 residues. Trimming removed 0 bases at V and 5 bases at J, with 16 bases between. Germline assignment: CDR1 MNHEY and CDR2 SVGAGI. CDR3 residues: CASSYSMDTRTETQYF. CDR3 nucleotides: TGTGCCAGCAGTTACTCGATGGACACTCGAACTGAGACCCAGTACTTC.

The chain recombines TRBV18 with TRBJ1-2; D may be TRBD1 (6 bases). Germline values: CDR1 KGHSH, CDR2 LQKENI. V lost 0 bases, J lost 4 bases, and 18 bases lay in between. The CDR3 runs to 17 residues. Here the CDR3 reads CASSPPKQGTLGYGYTF. In DNA, the CDR3 is TGTGCCAGCTCACCACCTAAACAGGGAACGTTGGGCTATGGCTACACCTTC.

This chain connects TRBV29-1 to TRBJ2-7; D is perhaps TRBD1 (6 bases). This CDR3 region has 13 residues. Germline lookup yields CDR1 SQVTM and CDR2 ANQGSEA. Trimming took 6 bases from V and 4 from J, leaving 16 bases between them. In DNA form, the CDR3 reads TGCAGCGTCGAAACAGGGTTAGGGTACGAGCAGTACTTC. Amino acids: CSVETGLGYEQYF.

The gene calls are TRBV7-8 and TRBJ2-2; 9 nucleotides align to TRBD2. The CDR3 has 16 amino acids. Germline trimming cut 6 bases from V and 2 bases from J; bases unmatched to any gene: 7. The germline V gene encodes CDR1 SGHVS and CDR2 FQNEAQ. CDR3 coding DNA: TGTGCCAGCAGACCAAGCGGGGGGCTCAACACCGGGGAGCTGTTTTTT. Translation: CASRPSGGLNTGELFF.